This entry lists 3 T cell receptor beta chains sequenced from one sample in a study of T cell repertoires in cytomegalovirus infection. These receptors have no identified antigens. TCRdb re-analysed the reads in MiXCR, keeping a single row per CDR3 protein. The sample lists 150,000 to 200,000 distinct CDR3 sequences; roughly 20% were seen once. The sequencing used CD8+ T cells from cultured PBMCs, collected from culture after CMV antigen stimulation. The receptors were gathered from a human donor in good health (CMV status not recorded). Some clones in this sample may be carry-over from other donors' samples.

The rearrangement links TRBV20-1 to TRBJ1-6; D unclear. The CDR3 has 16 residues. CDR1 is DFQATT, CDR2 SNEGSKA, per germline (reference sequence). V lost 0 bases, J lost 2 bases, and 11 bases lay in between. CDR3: CSARDHDGPYNSPLHF. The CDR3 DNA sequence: TGCAGTGCTAGAGATCACGACGGCCCCTATAATTCACCCCTCCACTTT.

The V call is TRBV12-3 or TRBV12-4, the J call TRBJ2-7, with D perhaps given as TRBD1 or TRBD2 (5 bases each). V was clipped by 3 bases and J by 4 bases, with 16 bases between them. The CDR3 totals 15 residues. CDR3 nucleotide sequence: TGTGCCAGCAGTTTGCCCAGTAAGGGACCTTACGAGCAGTACTTC. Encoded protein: CASSLPSKGPYEQYF.

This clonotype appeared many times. The chain's CDR3 is CASSLGRGTAYEQYF. The CDR3 DNA follows: TGTGCCAGCAGCTTAGGGCGGGGGACAGCCTACGAGCAGTACTTC. The V call is TRBV7-2, the J call TRBJ2-7; perhaps D is TRBD1 or TRBD2 (7 bases each). CDR1 is SGHTA and CDR2 is FQGNSA in the germline V gene. Between the trimmed V and J ends, which lost 1 base and 2 bases, there was a span of 12 bases. The CDR3 spans 15 residues.